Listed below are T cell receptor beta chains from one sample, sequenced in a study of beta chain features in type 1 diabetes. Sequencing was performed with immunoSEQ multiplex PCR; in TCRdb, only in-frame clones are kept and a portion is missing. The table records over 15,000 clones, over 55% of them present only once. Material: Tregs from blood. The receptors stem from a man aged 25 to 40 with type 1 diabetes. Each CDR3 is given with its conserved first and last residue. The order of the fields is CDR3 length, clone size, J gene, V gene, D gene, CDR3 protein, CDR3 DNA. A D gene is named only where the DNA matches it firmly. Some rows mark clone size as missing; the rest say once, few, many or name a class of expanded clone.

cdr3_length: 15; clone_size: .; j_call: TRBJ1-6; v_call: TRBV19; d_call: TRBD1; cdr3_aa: CASSSRTGVNSPLHF; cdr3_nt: TGTGCCAGTAGTTCTCGGACAGGGGTGAACTCACCCCTCCACTTT
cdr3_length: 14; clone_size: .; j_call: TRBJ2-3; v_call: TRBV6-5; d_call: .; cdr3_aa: CASRRGGGTDTQYF; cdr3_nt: TGTGCCAGCCGACGAGGGGGAGGGACAGATACGCAGTATTTT
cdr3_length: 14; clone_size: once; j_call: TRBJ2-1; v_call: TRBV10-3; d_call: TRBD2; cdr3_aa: CATTLAGGHNEQFF; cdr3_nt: TGTGCCACGACTCTAGCGGGAGGACACAATGAGCAGTTCTTC
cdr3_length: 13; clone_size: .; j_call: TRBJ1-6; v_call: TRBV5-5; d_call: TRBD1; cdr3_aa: CASSSQGDSPLHF; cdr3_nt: TGTGCCAGCAGCTCACAGGGGGATTCACCCCTCCACTTT
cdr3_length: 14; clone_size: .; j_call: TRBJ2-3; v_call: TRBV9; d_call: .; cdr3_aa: CASSEQAIGDTQYF; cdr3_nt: TGTGCCAGCAGCGAACAGGCGATCGGAGATACGCAGTATTTT
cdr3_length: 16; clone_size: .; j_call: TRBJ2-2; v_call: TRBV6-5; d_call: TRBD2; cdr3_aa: CASSYSGTSLGGELFF; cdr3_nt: TGTGCCAGCAGTTACAGCGGGACTAGTCTGGGCGGGGAGCTGTTTTTT
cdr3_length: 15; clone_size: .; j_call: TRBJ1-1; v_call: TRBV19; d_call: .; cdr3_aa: CASSISAGMNTEAFF; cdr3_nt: TGTGCCAGTAGTATTTCGGCAGGGATGAACACTGAAGCTTTCTTT
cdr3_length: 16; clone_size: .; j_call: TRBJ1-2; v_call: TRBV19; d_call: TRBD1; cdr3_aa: CASSTTDRVANYGYTF; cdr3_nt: TGTGCCAGTAGTACGACTGACAGGGTAGCTAACTATGGCTACACCTTC
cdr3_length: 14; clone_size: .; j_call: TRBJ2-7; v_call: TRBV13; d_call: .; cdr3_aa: CASSFSLDSYEQYF; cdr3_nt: TGTGCCAGCAGCTTCTCCCTTGACAGTTACGAGCAGTACTTC
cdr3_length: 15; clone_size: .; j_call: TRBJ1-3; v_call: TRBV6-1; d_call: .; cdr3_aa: CASSAVTWAGNTIYF; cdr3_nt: TGTGCCAGCAGTGCGGTGACTTGGGCTGGAAACACCATATATTTT
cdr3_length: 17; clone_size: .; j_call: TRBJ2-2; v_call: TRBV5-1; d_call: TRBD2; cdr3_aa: CASSPGGAGELTGELFF; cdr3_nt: TGCGCCAGCAGCCCCGGGGGAGCGGGAGAATTGACCGGGGAGCTGTTTTTT
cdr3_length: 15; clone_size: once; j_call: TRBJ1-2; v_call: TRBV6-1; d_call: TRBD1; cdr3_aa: CASSEGTGASWGYTF; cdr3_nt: TGTGCCAGCAGTGAAGGAACAGGGGCCTCGTGGGGCTACACCTTC
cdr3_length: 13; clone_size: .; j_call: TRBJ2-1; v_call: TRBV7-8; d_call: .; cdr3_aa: CASSLHSLNEQFF; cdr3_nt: TGTGCCAGCAGCTTACACAGCCTGAATGAGCAGTTCTTC
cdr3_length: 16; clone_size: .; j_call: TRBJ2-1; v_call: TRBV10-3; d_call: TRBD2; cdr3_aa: CAISESGREGINEQFF; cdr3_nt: TGTGCCATCAGTGAGTCGGGACGGGAGGGCATCAATGAGCAGTTCTTC
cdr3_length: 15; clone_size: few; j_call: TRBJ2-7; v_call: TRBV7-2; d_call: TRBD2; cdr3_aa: CASTLAGGRASEQYF; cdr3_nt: TGTGCCAGCACCCTAGCGGGCGGGAGGGCGTCCGAGCAGTACTTC
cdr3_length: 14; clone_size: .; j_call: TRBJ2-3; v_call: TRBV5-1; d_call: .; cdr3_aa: CASNDGGDPDTQYF; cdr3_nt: TGCGCCAGCAACGACGGGGGAGATCCAGATACGCAGTATTTT
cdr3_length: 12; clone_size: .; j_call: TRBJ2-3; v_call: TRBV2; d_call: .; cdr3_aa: CASSVRTDTQYF; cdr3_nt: TGTGCCAGCAGTGTCAGGACAGATACGCAGTATTTT
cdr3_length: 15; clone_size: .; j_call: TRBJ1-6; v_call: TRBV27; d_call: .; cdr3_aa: CASSEGGTYNSPLHF; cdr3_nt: TGTGCCAGCAGCGAGGGGGGGACCTATAATTCACCCCTCCACTTT
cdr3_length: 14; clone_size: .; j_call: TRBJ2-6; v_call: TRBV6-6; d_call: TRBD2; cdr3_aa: CASSRGDGANVLTF; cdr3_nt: TGTGCCAGCAGTCGGGGGGATGGGGCCAACGTCCTGACTTTC
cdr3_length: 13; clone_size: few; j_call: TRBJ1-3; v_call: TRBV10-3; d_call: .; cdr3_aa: CATSGVAGNTIYF; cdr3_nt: TGTGCCACCTCGGGGGTGGCTGGAAACACCATATATTTT
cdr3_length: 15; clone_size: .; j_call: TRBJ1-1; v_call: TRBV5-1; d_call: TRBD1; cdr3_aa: CASSYGQAVGTEAFF; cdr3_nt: TGCGCCAGCAGTTATGGACAGGCCGTCGGCACTGAAGCTTTCTTT
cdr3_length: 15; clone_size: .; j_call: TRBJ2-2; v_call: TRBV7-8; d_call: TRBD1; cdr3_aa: CASSLRDRFTGELFF; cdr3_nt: TGTGCCAGCAGCCTCCGGGACAGATTCACCGGGGAGCTGTTTTTT
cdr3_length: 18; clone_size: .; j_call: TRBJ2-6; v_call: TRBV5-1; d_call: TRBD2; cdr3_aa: CASSSGGSGVPGANVLTF; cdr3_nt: TGCGCCAGCAGCTCCGGTGGTAGCGGGGTCCCTGGGGCCAACGTCCTGACTTTC
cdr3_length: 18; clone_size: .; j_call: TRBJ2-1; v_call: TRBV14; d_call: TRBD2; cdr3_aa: CASSQDNWGTSVYNEQFF; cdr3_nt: TGTGCCAGCAGCCAAGATAATTGGGGGACTAGCGTTTACAATGAGCAGTTCTTC
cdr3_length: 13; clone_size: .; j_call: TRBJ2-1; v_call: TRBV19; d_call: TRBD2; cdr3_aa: CASQIRGGTEQFF; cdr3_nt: TGTGCCAGTCAGATCCGCGGGGGGACAGAGCAGTTCTTC
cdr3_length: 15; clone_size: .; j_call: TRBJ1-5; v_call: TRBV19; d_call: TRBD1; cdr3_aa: CASSIRQGRNQPQHF; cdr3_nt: TGTGCCAGTAGTATTCGACAGGGGAGGAATCAGCCCCAGCATTTT
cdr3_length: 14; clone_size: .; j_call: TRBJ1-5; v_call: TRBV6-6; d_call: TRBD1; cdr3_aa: CASTGQGQDQPQHF; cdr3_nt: TGTGCCAGCACCGGACAGGGGCAGGATCAGCCCCAGCATTTT